Sequencing of this TCR beta chain was carried out in a study of T-cell reconstitution after alpha-beta-depleted transplantation in children. Study-level findings and limits: Reportedly, alpha-beta T cells present about two months post-transplant originated from several hundred expanded clones of graft origin.

Unique molecular identifiers were used to barcode this TCRbeta library. One entry per CDR3 protein results from TCRdb running MiXCR on the PCR reads. The sample includes a few hundred thousand distinct CDR3 sequences, roughly 13% of them seen just once. About this clonotype itself: As yet, its antigen is unknown.

The starting material was PBMCs, mostly from graft donor cells, obtained 360 days after TCRalphabeta/CD19-depleted stem cell transplant. The sequence was collected from a male patient aged 10 to 17 who had a stem cell transplant for acute myeloid leukemia, so the T cells may come from the graft donor.

The CDR3 here is CASSQDGQGDDEQYF. The CDR3 DNA sequence: TGCGCCAGCAGCCAAGACGGACAGGGAGACGACGAGCAGTACTTC. The chain couples TRBV4-1 to TRBJ2-7, with TRBD1 matching over 8 bases. CDR1 is MGHRA, CDR2 YSYEKL, per germline. The V and J ends lost 0 bases and 5 bases, in that order; junction bases with no gene match: 6. The CDR3 runs to 15 residues.